The 29 T cell receptor beta chains in this list originate from one sample, sequenced in a study of cytomegalovirus exposure and HLA in healthy donors. Amplification used 60 Vbeta primers and 13 Jbeta primers. Sequencing used immunoSEQ multiplex PCR; TCRdb keeps in-frame clones, though not all of them. The table records about 96,000 clones, roughly 74% of them present only once. Sequencing input: PBMCs. The receptors originated from a woman in her 70s in good health and CMV-seropositive.

The chain carries TRBV5-6 and TRBJ1-2; 7 bases align to TRBD1. CDR3 length equals 14 residues. V trimming: 1 base; J trimming: 6 bases; junction bases outside the gene matches: 6. Germline CDR1 is SGHDT and CDR2 is YYEEEE. This CDR3 reads CASSLQGQIHGYTF. The CDR3 bases are TGTGCCAGCAGCTTGCAGGGACAGATCCATGGCTACACCTTC. The entire variable domain, with the rest obtained from reference TRBV5-6 and TRBJ1-2, is as follows: DAGVTQSPTHLIKTRGQQVTLRCSPKSGHDTVSWYQQALGQGPQFIFQYYEEEERQRGNFPDRFSGHQFPNYSSELNVNALLLGDSALYLCASSLQGQIHGYTFGSGTRLTVV.

V is TRBV5-4 and J is TRBJ1-4; no firm D call. This CDR3 is 16 amino acids long. Trimming stripped 2 bases from V and 0 bases from J, with 11 bases between. Germline assignment: CDR1 SGHNT and CDR2 YYREEE (reference sequence). The CDR3 reads CASSLGAGATNEKLFF. The CDR3 DNA is TGTGCCAGCAGCTTAGGCGCAGGCGCAACTAATGAAAAACTGTTTTTT.

The chain employs TRBV18 and TRBJ1-5; 7 nucleotides line up with TRBD1. The CDR3 covers 14 residues. Germline V gives CDR1 KGHSH, CDR2 LQKENI. V lost 6 bases and J lost 4; bases outside the gene matches: 6. The CDR3 DNA sequence: TGTGCCAGCTCCGGAACAGGGGTAAATCAGCCCCAGCATTTT. Its translation is CASSGTGVNQPQHF.

The table lists this clone with a few counts. CDR3 nucleotides: TGTGCCAGCAGCCAACGAACCACGGGACTAGCGGGAGGGGGATACAATGAGCAGTTCTTC. It specifies CASSQRTTGLAGGGYNEQFF. This chain links TRBV13 with TRBJ2-1, with TRBD2 matching 16 bases. This CDR3 is built from 20 residues. V was pared by 5 bases and J by 4 bases, with 14 bases of the junction left unmatched. Germline loops: CDR1 PRHDT, CDR2 FYEKMQ (reference sequence).

The chain carries TRBV10-2 and TRBJ1-1; 10 bases align to TRBD1. The CDR3 has 17 residues. Germline CDR1 and CDR2: WSHSY and SAAADI. V lost 5 bases, J lost 0 bases, and 9 bases stayed unmatched. CDR3 in amino acids: CASSSRDRGRMNTEAFF. CDR3 sequence (DNA): TGCGCCAGCAGTAGCCGGGACAGGGGTAGGATGAACACTGAAGCTTTCTTT.

The rearrangement joins TRBV6-5 to TRBJ1-4, with TRBD1 as a possible D gene (6 bases). The germline gives CDR1 MNHEY, CDR2 SVGAGI. Trimming left V 6 bases short and J 3 bases short, with 11 bases between. The CDR3 sequence is 14 residues long. CDR3 bases: TGTGCCAGCAGAAACAGGGACCCTAATGAAAAACTGTTTTTT. Translation gives CASRNRDPNEKLFF.

The chain carries TRBV7-9 and TRBJ2-7, with D possibly being TRBD2 (5 bases). Per the germline V gene, CDR1 is SEHNR and CDR2 is FQNEAQ (reference sequence). V was clipped by 1 base and J by 4 bases, with 11 bases between them. The CDR3 extends over 14 amino acids. CDR3 nucleotides: TGTGCCAGCAGCTTAGATGGACTTATTTACGAGCAGTACTTC. This gives the protein CASSLDGLIYEQYF.

The genes are TRBV18 and TRBJ2-3; maybe TRBD1 (6 bases). Trimming pared 5 bases from V and 2 bases from J, leaving 14 bases between. The CDR3 has 15 amino acids. Germline lookup yields CDR1 KGHSH and CDR2 LQKENI. Here the CDR3 reads CASSSRQEATDTQYF. The CDR3 nucleotides are TGTGCCAGCTCATCCAGACAGGAGGCCACAGATACGCAGTATTTT. Combining the CDR3 with reference TRBV18 and TRBJ2-3 gives the whole variable domain NAGVMQNPRHLVRRRGQEARLRCSPMKGHSHVYWYRQLPEEGLKFMVYLQKENIIDESGMPKERFSAEFPKEGPSILRIQQVVRGDSAAYFCASSSRQEATDTQYFGPGTRLTVL.

The gene calls are TRBV10-2 and TRBJ2-3; 8 nucleotides align to TRBD1. Losses at the gene ends were 11 bases for V and 1 base for J; bases not matched to a gene: 11. CDR3 size: 15 residues. Germline lookup yields CDR1 WSHSY and CDR2 SAAADI. The CDR3 nucleotides are TGCGCCGCAGGGGGCCGCGAGTTTGGCACAGATACGCAGTATTTT. It is translated as CAAGGREFGTDTQYF.

The chain combines TRBV4-1 with TRBJ1-2; the D is unclear. CDR3 length equals 15 residues. The V end lost 5 bases, the J end lost 2 bases, and 15 bases lay between the germline ends. Germline values: CDR1 MGHRA, CDR2 YSYEKL. The CDR3 DNA is TGCGCCAGCAGCTCACCCAGGCAGGTCAACTATGGCTACACCTTC. Its protein is CASSSPRQVNYGYTF.

The chain carries TRBV10-1 and TRBJ2-1; 9 positions agree with TRBD1. The CDR3 consists of 12 residues. Germline CDR1 is WNHNN and CDR2 is SYGVQD (reference sequence). V shed 8 bases, J shed 8 bases, and the junction held 4 bases outside the gene matches. CDR3 nucleotide sequence: TGCGCCAGCGGGGACAGGGCCCATGAGCAGTTCTTC. Its protein product is CASGDRAHEQFF.

The chain couples TRBV7-9 to TRBJ1-2; no reliable D call. V lost 3 bases to trimming and J lost 6 bases, with 8 bases between them. CDR1 SEHNR and CDR2 FQNEAQ come from the germline V gene (reference sequence). The CDR3 extends over 12 amino acids. CDR3 loop: CASSFGGNGYTF. The CDR3 DNA reads as TGTGCCAGCAGCTTCGGCGGTAATGGCTACACCTTC.

The J gene is TRBJ1-5, the V gene TRBV4-2; 7 bases line up with TRBD1. Germline lookup yields CDR1 LGHNA and CDR2 YNFKEQ. CDR3 length: 16 amino acids. The J segment lost 7 bases and the V segment lost 0 bases, leaving 9 bases of the junction unmatched. The CDR3 is CASSQDPQGSGQPQHF. CDR3 DNA sequence: TGTGCCAGCAGCCAAGATCCACAGGGGTCAGGACAGCCCCAGCATTTT.

The V gene is TRBV5-1, the J gene TRBJ2-1; 7 bases are shared with TRBD1. Germline CDR1 reads SGHRS; CDR2 reads YFSETQ. This CDR3 region has 13 residues. V was pared by 3 bases and J by 5 bases, with 2 bases of the junction left unmatched. CDR3 loop: CASSWGQNNEQFF. DNA of the CDR3: TGCGCCAGCAGCTGGGGACAGAACAATGAGCAGTTCTTC. Together with reference TRBV5-1 and TRBJ2-1, the CDR3 gives the full variable domain: KAGVTQTPRYLIKTRGQQVTLSCSPISGHRSVSWYQQTPGQGLQFLFEYFSETQRNKGNFPGRFSGRQFSNSRSEMNVSTLELGDSALYLCASSWGQNNEQFFGPGTRLTVL.

The genes are TRBV29-1 and TRBJ1-4, with 7 nucleotides matching TRBD1. The germline V gene has CDR1 SQVTM and CDR2 ANQGSEA. The trim removed 5 bases at V and 7 bases at J, leaving 7 bases unmatched. The CDR3 extends over 13 amino acids. CDR3 in DNA: TGCAGCGTTCCACAGGGGCAGGGTGAAAAACTGTTTTTT. Its translation: CSVPQGQGEKLFF.

The rearrangement links TRBV28 to TRBJ2-7; the D gene is possibly TRBD1 (6 bases). The CDR3 length is 13 residues. Trimming left V 3 bases short and J 2 bases short, with 8 bases between. CDR1 and CDR2 (germline): MDHEN, SYDVKM. CDR3 loop: CASSLPGAYEQYF. The CDR3 DNA reads as TGTGCCAGCAGTTTGCCAGGGGCCTACGAGCAGTACTTC.

J is TRBJ1-2 and V is TRBV19; 9 bases agree with TRBD1. The CDR3 is made up of 16 amino acids. V trimming: 2 bases; J trimming: 0 bases; junction bases outside the gene matches: 4. Germline-derived CDR1 and CDR2 are LNHDA and SQIVND (reference sequence). The CDR3 DNA reads as TGTGCCAGTAGTATACGGAGGGACAGGGCTAACTATGGCTACACCTTC. Protein sequence: CASSIRRDRANYGYTF.

The chain uses TRBV5-6 and TRBJ2-3; tentatively, D is TRBD2 (6 bases). V shed 4 bases and J shed 6 bases, with 15 bases lying between them. The CDR3 sequence is 14 residues long. The germline V gene has CDR1 SGHDT and CDR2 YYEEEE. This chain's CDR3 is CASSEGLARDTQYF. The DNA of the CDR3 is TGTGCCAGCAGCGAGGGACTCGCAAGGGATACGCAGTATTTT.

This clone was detected a few times. DNA of the CDR3: TGTGCCAGCAGTCATCGGCAGGGCCTGGGGAATGAGCAGTTCTTC. The encoded protein is CASSHRQGLGNEQFF. V is TRBV6-4 and J is TRBJ2-1; tentative D call: TRBD1 (5 bases). The length of the CDR3 is 15 residues. Trimming left V 5 bases short and J 7 bases short, with 18 bases between. Germline loops: CDR1 MRHNA, CDR2 SNTAGT.

The V and J genes are TRBV12-5 and TRBJ1-4; D might be TRBD1 (5 bases). Trimming took 3 bases from V and 7 from J, leaving 9 bases between them. The CDR3 runs to 13 residues. Germline assignment: CDR1 LGHNT and CDR2 FRNRAP. The CDR3 sequence is CASGLGRAEKLFF. CDR3 coding DNA: TGTGCTAGTGGTTTAGGCAGGGCTGAAAAACTGTTTTTT.

The chain combines TRBV27 with TRBJ2-2; the match to TRBD2 covers 12 bases. CDR3 length: 19 amino acids. V trimming: 4 bases; J trimming: 6 bases; junction bases outside the gene matches: 15. Germline V gives CDR1 MNHEY, CDR2 SMNVEV (reference sequence). CDR3 in amino acids: CASSYRLAGEFKSAGELFF. The CDR3 bases are TGTGCCAGCAGTTACAGACTAGCGGGAGAATTTAAGTCGGCCGGGGAGCTGTTTTTT.

The chain combines TRBV6-1 with TRBJ2-3; 9 nucleotides match TRBD1. The V gene's germline CDR1 is MNHNS and CDR2 SASEGT. The CDR3 is made up of 14 amino acids. With V trimmed by 8 bases and J by 2 bases, 5 bases remained unmatched. CDR3: CASRTGATTDTQYF. For the CDR3, the DNA is TGTGCCAGCCGGACAGGGGCAACCACAGATACGCAGTATTTT.

The chain carries TRBV28 and TRBJ2-3; D is undetermined. Germline V gene sequence: CDR1 MDHEN, CDR2 SYDVKM. Between the trimmed V and J ends, which lost 4 bases and 4 bases, there was a span of 9 bases. This CDR3 region has 13 residues. The CDR3 protein is CASSSLAADTQYF. The DNA for the CDR3 is TGTGCCAGCAGTTCTTTAGCCGCAGATACGCAGTATTTT. Looking up the rest from reference TRBV28 and TRBJ2-3 gives the full variable domain: DVKVTQSSRYLVKRTGEKVFLECVQDMDHENMFWYRQDPGLGLRLIYFSYDVKMKEKGDIPEGYSVSREKKERFSLILESASTNQTSMYLCASSSLAADTQYFGPGTRLTVL.

To note about this clone: The sample carries other DNA sequences with the same CDR3. The V and J genes are TRBV28 and TRBJ1-1; TRBD1 might be the D (5 bases). Germline V gene data show CDR1 as MDHEN and CDR2 as SYDVKM. Trimming took off 4 bases at V and 4 bases at J, with 10 bases between the two ends. This CDR3 region has 13 residues. This CDR3 is CASSSGQGTEAFF. The CDR3 nucleotides are TGTGCCAGCAGTTCTGGGCAGGGCACTGAAGCTTTCTTT. Full variable domain (remainder filled in from reference TRBV28 and TRBJ1-1): DVKVTQSSRYLVKRTGEKVFLECVQDMDHENMFWYRQDPGLGLRLIYFSYDVKMKEKGDIPEGYSVSREKKERFSLILESASTNQTSMYLCASSSGQGTEAFFGQGTRLTVV.

The chain uses TRBV18 and TRBJ1-1, with D unclear. In germline, CDR1 is KGHSH, CDR2 LQKENI. This CDR3 is built from 16 residues. The V gene lost 0 bases and the J gene lost 3 bases, with 14 bases spanning the gap. The CDR3 coding sequence is TGTGCCAGCTCACCACCTCATTCGACACGAGACACTGAAGCTTTCTTT. This encodes CASSPPHSTRDTEAFF.

V gene TRBV27 combines with J gene TRBJ2-7; 10 bases are a match to TRBD1. Losses at the gene ends were 0 bases for V and 2 bases for J; bases not matched to a gene: 7. CDR3 length: 17 amino acids. Germline V gives CDR1 MNHEY, CDR2 SMNVEV (reference sequence). This chain's CDR3 is CASSLSGTGALTYEQYF. The CDR3 DNA reads as TGTGCCAGCAGTTTATCCGGGACAGGGGCTCTTACCTACGAGCAGTACTTC.

The chain has TRBV19 and TRBJ2-5, with 9 nucleotides matching TRBD1. The J call may be incorrect, as the DNA end agrees better with TRBJ2-7. The CDR3 contains 12 residues. Germline lookup yields CDR1 LNHDA and CDR2 SQIVND (reference sequence). CDR3 bases: TGTGCCAGCGGACAGGGGCCCTACGAGCAGTACTTC. It translates to CASGQGPYEQYF.

This clone was counted a few times. The chain couples TRBV14 to TRBJ1-2; 9 nucleotides align to TRBD1. Germline assignment: CDR1 SGHDN and CDR2 FVKESK. The CDR3 has 13 residues. With 4 bases clipped from V and 4 bases from J, the junction kept 1 base outside the gene matches. CDR3 residues: CASSPTGGYGYTF. The CDR3 region has the DNA TGTGCCAGCAGCCCGACAGGGGGCTATGGCTACACCTTC.

This clone was found once. The rearrangement links TRBV10-3 to TRBJ2-1, with D unresolved. Germline V gives CDR1 ENHRY, CDR2 SYGVKD. Trimming removed 5 bases at V and 5 bases at J, with 13 bases between. CDR3 length: 14 residues. CDR3 residues: CAISPLLSDNEQFF. The CDR3 DNA is TGTGCCATCAGTCCACTCTTATCCGACAATGAGCAGTTCTTC.